A single sample gave rise to the 27 T cell receptor beta chains below, sequenced in a study of TIL therapy for anti-PD-1-resistant metastatic lung cancer. The time point denotes: pre-treatment sample, taken before nivolumab and TIL therapy. Tumor tissue came from excised metastases, mostly pleural nodules or supraclavicular lymph nodes. The libraries were made with immunoSEQ v3. Data came from immunoSEQ multiplex PCR; TCRdb stores just in-frame clones and leaves some out. There are roughly 9,800 clones in the sample; 50% to 65% occur only once, and 12% lies in the top ten. This sample comprised tumor tissue, obtained at baseline. The source of these receptors is a person aged 25 to 80 with non-small cell lung cancer.

By share, this clone ranks as medium-sized. V is TRBV28 and J is TRBJ2-2, with TRBD2 as a possible D gene (5 bases). This CDR3 spans 17 amino acids. Trimming left V 2 bases short and J 4 bases short, with 17 bases between. The V gene's germline CDR1 is MDHEN and CDR2 SYDVKM. The CDR3 spells CASSLNKRILATGELFF. The CDR3 region has the DNA TGTGCCAGCAGTTTAAATAAGCGGATTCTGGCCACCGGGGAGCTGTTTTTT.

The V gene is TRBV9, the J gene TRBJ2-5; D is unresolved. In germline, CDR1 is SGDLS, CDR2 YYNGEE. The CDR3 covers 11 residues. Deletions cut 0 bases from V and 7 bases from J, with 4 bases between. This CDR3 is CASSVGGTQYF. CDR3 DNA: TGTGCCAGCAGCGTAGGTGGGACCCAGTACTTC.

The chain employs TRBV10-3 and TRBJ2-6; the match to TRBD2 covers 7 bases. CDR1 ENHRY and CDR2 SYGVKD come from the germline V gene. This CDR3 contains 21 residues. The V gene end was trimmed by 4 bases and the J gene end by 0 bases; junction bases not matched to a gene: 18. This CDR3 is CAISGTWNRGGSPSGANVLTF. DNA for the CDR3: TGTGCCATCAGTGGGACCTGGAATCGGGGAGGGAGCCCCTCTGGGGCCAACGTCCTGACTTTC.

This clone is medium-sized (0.01 to 0.1%) in the sample. This chain connects TRBV30 to TRBJ2-7; 7 bases agree with TRBD1. Germline V gene sequence: CDR1 GTSNPN, CDR2 SVGIG (reference sequence). The CDR3 is 13 residues long. The J segment lost 3 bases and the V segment lost 4 bases, leaving 6 bases of the junction unmatched. CDR3 sequence: CAWTGTDHYEQYF. The CDR3 region has the DNA TGTGCCTGGACCGGGACAGATCACTACGAGCAGTACTTC.

By share, this clone counts as medium-sized. This rearrangement joins TRBV7-8 to TRBJ2-3, with TRBD2 matching over 7 bases. In germline, CDR1 is SGHVS, CDR2 FQNEAQ. V lost 3 bases and J lost 5; bases outside the gene matches: 5. The CDR3 spans 14 residues. CDR3 in DNA: TGTGCCAGCAGCTTGGGGGGGAGGGGAGATACGCAGTATTTT. Residues: CASSLGGRGDTQYF. The full variable domain, completed using reference TRBV7-8 and TRBJ2-3, is GAGVSQSPRYKVAKRGQDVALRCDPISGHVSLFWYQQALGQGPEFLTYFQNEAQLDKSGLPSDRFFAERPEGSVSTLKIQRTQQEDSAVYLCASSLGGRGDTQYFGPGTRLTVL.

This clone was recorded a few times. V is TRBV29-1 and J is TRBJ2-7; 10 nucleotides match TRBD1. This CDR3 comprises 13 residues. The germline V gene encodes CDR1 SQVTM and CDR2 ANQGSEA. The CDR3 sequence is CGTSGQGDYEQYF. The DNA for the CDR3 is TGCGGGACCTCCGGACAGGGGGACTACGAGCAGTACTTC.

V is TRBV11-2 and J is TRBJ2-3; unclear D gene. V was pared by 5 bases and J by 4 bases, with 13 bases between. The CDR3 is 14 residues long. Per the germline V gene, CDR1 is SGHAT and CDR2 is FQNNGV. The CDR3 reads CASSPDPYSDTQYF. The DNA for the CDR3 is TGTGCCAGCAGCCCGGACCCTTATTCAGATACGCAGTATTTT.

V is TRBV11-3 and J is TRBJ2-7; no firm D call. V was cut by 0 bases and J by 5 bases, with 11 bases left in between. The CDR3 extends over 14 amino acids. CDR1 is SGHNT and CDR2 is YENEEA in the germline V gene. The CDR3, as DNA: TGTGCCAGCAGCTTAGAAGGGCCAGGCCACGAGCAGTACTTC. Its translation is CASSLEGPGHEQYF.

The genes are TRBV10-3 and TRBJ1-3; D is ambiguous. The CDR3 is 11 amino acids. V shed 8 bases and J shed 5 bases, with 7 bases lying between them. Per the germline V gene, CDR1 is ENHRY and CDR2 is SYGVKD. CDR3 coding DNA: TGTGCCATCGGGTCCAGAAACACCATATATTTT. Protein product: CAIGSRNTIYF.

V usage is TRBV6-5 and J usage is TRBJ2-7, with D possibly matching TRBD2 (5 bases). V lost 6 bases, J lost 3 bases, and 15 bases lay in between. CDR1 is MNHEY and CDR2 is SVGAGI in the germline V gene. The CDR3 consists of 14 residues. This CDR3 reads CASSPTTGNYEQYF. In nucleotides, the CDR3 is TGTGCCAGCAGCCCCACGACGGGAAACTACGAGCAGTACTTC.

V usage is TRBV6-5 and J usage is TRBJ1-6; D is uncertain. CDR3 length: 14 residues. CDR1 is MNHEY, CDR2 SVGAGI, per germline. V shed 6 bases and J shed 7 bases, with 13 bases lying between them. CDR3 residues: CASRLTVDNSPLHF. For the CDR3, the DNA is TGTGCCAGCAGGTTGACGGTGGACAATTCACCCCTCCACTTT.

The chain links TRBV7-9 to TRBJ2-5; D call uncertain. The CDR3 runs to 13 residues. The V and J ends lost 5 bases and 4 bases respectively, with 11 bases between them. CDR1 SEHNR and CDR2 FQNEAQ come from the germline V gene (reference sequence). DNA for the CDR3: TGTGCCAGCAGCCCCGACCTGGGAGAGACCCAGTACTTC. As protein: CASSPDLGETQYF.

The V call is TRBV6-6, the J call TRBJ1-2; D gene uncertain. CDR3 size: 14 residues. V dropped 7 bases and J dropped 3 bases, with 15 bases sitting between them. The germline V gene encodes CDR1 MNHNY and CDR2 SVGAGI (reference sequence). The CDR3 reads CASTPSVSDYGYTF. CDR3 nucleotide sequence: TGTGCCAGCACCCCTTCGGTTTCGGACTATGGCTACACCTTC.

This chain connects TRBV6-1 to TRBJ2-6; D is unclear. Germline CDR1 MNHNS, CDR2 SASEGT. CDR3 length: 15 amino acids. The ends were cut back, 4 bases at V and 2 bases at J, with 9 bases in the middle. DNA of the CDR3: TGTGCCAGCAGTGCCCAGAGAGCTGGGGCCAACGTCCTGACTTTC. Amino acids: CASSAQRAGANVLTF.

The rearrangement joins TRBV4-2 to TRBJ2-5, with D tentatively TRBD1 (6 bases). Trimming cost V 0 bases and J 5 bases, with 10 bases left between them. The CDR3 contains 14 residues. The V gene's germline CDR1 is LGHNA and CDR2 YNFKEQ. The CDR3 DNA sequence: TGTGCCAGCAGCCAAGAGACAGGTCGGGAGACCCAGTACTTC. Amino acids: CASSQETGRETQYF.

V is TRBV6-5 and J is TRBJ1-1, with 9 bases identical to TRBD1. After removal of 6 bases from V and 2 bases from J, the junction contained 4 bases not matched to a gene. CDR1 and CDR2 from the germline V gene are MNHEY and SVGAGI. This CDR3 comprises 14 residues. CDR3 bases: TGTGCCAGCAGGGGGACAGGGAGTAACACTGAAGCTTTCTTT. It specifies CASRGTGSNTEAFF.

The V gene is TRBV28, the J gene TRBJ2-1, with TRBD2 matching 8 bases. The CDR3 contains 15 residues. Losses at the gene ends were 3 bases for V and 4 bases for J; bases not matched to a gene: 5. CDR1 MDHEN and CDR2 SYDVKM come from the germline V gene. CDR3 in amino acids: CASSLGSGRYNEQFF. CDR3 nucleotides: TGTGCCAGCAGTTTGGGCAGCGGGAGATACAATGAGCAGTTCTTC. The complete variable domain, with remaining parts taken from reference TRBV28 and TRBJ2-1, reads DVKVTQSSRYLVKRTGEKVFLECVQDMDHENMFWYRQDPGLGLRLIYFSYDVKMKEKGDIPEGYSVSREKKERFSLILESASTNQTSMYLCASSLGSGRYNEQFFGPGTRLTVL.

The gene calls are TRBV28 and TRBJ2-5; D might be TRBD2 (6 bases). Deletions cut 6 bases from V and 3 bases from J, with 11 bases between. CDR3 length: 13 amino acids. Germline V gives CDR1 MDHEN, CDR2 SYDVKM. The CDR3 reads CASRFGGEETQYF. CDR3 coding DNA: TGTGCCAGCAGATTCGGGGGAGAAGAGACCCAGTACTTC.

The rearrangement uses TRBV6-6 and TRBJ2-2; D uncertain. The CDR3 has 14 residues. Germline values: CDR1 MNHNY, CDR2 SVGAGI (reference sequence). V dropped 1 base and J dropped 6 bases, with 9 bases sitting between them. The CDR3, as DNA: TGTGCCAGCAGTTACTGGGTGCAGTCCGGGGAGCTGTTTTTT. It specifies CASSYWVQSGELFF.

V usage is TRBV2 and J usage is TRBJ2-1; 7 nucleotides agree with TRBD2. V shed 8 bases, J shed 12 bases, and the junction held 7 bases outside the gene matches. The CDR3 has 11 amino acids. Per germline, CDR1 SNHLY and CDR2 FYNNEI. CDR3 loop: CASHPGGGQFF. The CDR3 DNA sequence: TGTGCCAGCCATCCTGGGGGGGGGCAGTTCTTC.

The V and J genes are TRBV30 and TRBJ1-1; no clear D gene. Trimming took 0 bases from V and 4 from J, leaving 6 bases between them. Looked up from germline, CDR1 is GTSNPN and CDR2 is SVGIG (reference sequence). This CDR3 is built from 12 residues. The CDR3 protein is CAWSVRGTEAFF. CDR3 in DNA: TGTGCCTGGAGTGTACGGGGCACTGAAGCTTTCTTT.

This clone was observed a few times. The chain uses TRBV11-2 and TRBJ2-7; 7 bases agree with TRBD2. The V gene's germline CDR1 is SGHAT and CDR2 FQNNGV. J lost 2 bases, V lost 3 bases, and 4 bases had no gene match. The CDR3 extends over 14 amino acids. In nucleotides, the CDR3 is TGTGCCAGCAGCTTGAGACTAGCTACCTACGAGCAGTACTTC. Its protein is CASSLRLATYEQYF.

The genes are TRBV5-1 and TRBJ2-7, with 10 bases matching TRBD1. CDR3 length: 15 residues. Germline CDR1 and CDR2: SGHRS and YFSETQ. V gave up 4 bases and J gave up 1 base; unmatched junction bases: 5. CDR3 protein: CASSPGQGISYEQYF. DNA for the CDR3: TGCGCCAGCAGCCCGGGACAGGGGATATCCTACGAGCAGTACTTC.

This clone was detected a few times. The J gene is TRBJ2-3, the V gene TRBV7-3; TRBD2 might be the D (5 bases). Trimming pared 5 bases from V and 1 base from J, leaving 13 bases between. Germline assignment: CDR1 SGHTA and CDR2 FQGTGA. The CDR3 totals 15 residues. The CDR3 DNA reads TGTGCCAGCAGCCTCGGTTCCGGGGGCACAGATACGCAGTATTTT. It is translated as CASSLGSGGTDTQYF.

This clone is large (0.1 to 1%). The rearrangement joins TRBV10-3 to TRBJ2-7; the D gene is possibly TRBD2 (6 bases). Trimming removed 10 bases from V and 3 bases from J, with 16 bases in between. Germline V gives CDR1 ENHRY, CDR2 SYGVKD. The CDR3 is 13 residues long. CDR3 sequence: CATLGGTHYEQYF. In nucleotides, the CDR3 is TGTGCCACCCTTGGCGGGACTCACTACGAGCAGTACTTC.

The chain joins TRBV18 to TRBJ2-4; D unclear. The CDR3 totals 11 residues. The germline V and J ends were trimmed by 5 bases and 8 bases, with 7 bases remaining between them. The germline V gene has CDR1 KGHSH and CDR2 LQKENI. CDR3 loop: CASSSEDIQYF. The CDR3 DNA is TGTGCCAGCTCATCCGAGGACATTCAGTACTTC.

Only one count was recorded for this clone. The gene calls are TRBV4-1 and TRBJ1-2, with TRBD1 as a possible D gene (5 bases). The CDR3 spans 16 residues. Trimming cost V 0 bases and J 4 bases, with 15 bases left between them. Germline loops: CDR1 MGHRA, CDR2 YSYEKL. CDR3 bases: TGCGCCAGCAGCCAAGAAGGGGCAGGCTCTACCTATGGCTACACCTTC. Protein product: CASSQEGAGSTYGYTF.